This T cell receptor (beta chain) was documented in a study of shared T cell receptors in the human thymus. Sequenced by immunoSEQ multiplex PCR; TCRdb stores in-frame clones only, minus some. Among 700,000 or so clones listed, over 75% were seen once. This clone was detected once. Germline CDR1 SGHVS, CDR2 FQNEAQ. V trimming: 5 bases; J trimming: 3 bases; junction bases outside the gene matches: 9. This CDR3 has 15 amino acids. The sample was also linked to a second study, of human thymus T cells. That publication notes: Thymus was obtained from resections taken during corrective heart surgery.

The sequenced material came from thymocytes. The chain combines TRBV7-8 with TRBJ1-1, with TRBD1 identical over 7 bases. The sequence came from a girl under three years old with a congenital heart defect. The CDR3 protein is CASSATAQGDTEAFF. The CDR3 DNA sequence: TGTGCCAGCAGCGCAACAGCCCAGGGGGACACTGAAGCTTTCTTT.